This TCR beta chain derives from a study of long-term antiretroviral therapy in people with HIV. Study information: By about a decade, the earliest samples predate the 2015 immediate-ART recommendation. Study observations and caveats: Controls showed broader CDR3 length ranges than did the HIV repertoires.

Runs used v3.0 of the immunoSEQ assay and were done at survey level. Using immunoSEQ multiplex PCR, the repertoire was profiled, and TCRdb retains in-frame clones only, with some absent. Among 7,000 or so clones listed, approximately 85% were seen once. Comment on this clone: As yet, its antigen is unknown.

The CDR3 is made up of 16 amino acids. V lost 4 bases, J lost 1 base, and 6 bases stayed unmatched. Germline CDR1 and CDR2: MNHNS and SASEGT. The specimen was unsorted PBMCs, collected 3.7 years after starting antiretroviral therapy. This clonotype was obtained from a woman aged 50 to 60 with HIV. The chain uses TRBV6-1 and TRBJ2-7; 11 bases line up with TRBD1. The CDR3 DNA reads as TGTGCCAGCAGTGGAGCAAGGGACAGGGGGTCCTACGAGCAGTACTTC. Amino acids: CASSGARDRGSYEQYF.